The T cell receptor beta chain under discussion was sequenced for a study of cytomegalovirus exposure and HLA in healthy donors. With V trimmed by 5 bases and J by 7 bases, 7 bases remained unmatched. Germline CDR1 and CDR2: LGHNT and FRNRAP. The CDR3 sequence is 14 residues long. Study-level results: Subsequent analysis showed first-cohort TCR clusters tending to co-occur in some 120 validation repertoires. The classifier reportedly diagnosed cytomegalovirus status with high sensitivity and specificity. The study put about 180 TCR beta chains on its list as cytomegalovirus-associated.

Here immunoSEQ multiplex PCR was the method, and the copy in TCRdb shows in-frame clones only, minus some. The repertoire has about 98,000 clones, more than 75% of them found once; the top ten carry around 6%. Turning to this clone: Its antigen is as yet unknown.

Sequenced input: PBMCs. The receptor was isolated from a man aged 18 to 29 in good health and CMV-seropositive. The chain recombines TRBV12-5 with TRBJ2-7, with 11 bases matching TRBD2. CDR3 sequence (DNA): TGTGCTAGTGGTCCGTTAGCGGGGGGGTCGGAGCAGTACTTC. Translating gives CASGPLAGGSEQYF.